These 3 T cell receptor beta chains originate from one sample sequenced in a study of shared clonotypes between healthy human individuals. Some clones are missing from TCRdb's copy, which holds only in-frame ones; the method was immunoSEQ multiplex PCR. The sample lists 2 million to 2.5 million clones, approximately 94% occurring once. The sample comprised naive CD4+ T cells sorted from blood. Subset given: CD45RA+ positively selected. The receptors shown here come from a man aged 18-30 years in good health.

This chain uses TRBV5-4 with TRBJ2-1; 8 bases line up with TRBD2. CDR3 length equals 17 residues. Germline-derived CDR1 and CDR2 are SGHNT and YYREEE (reference sequence). V was pared by 0 bases and J by 0 bases, with 5 bases of the junction left unmatched. As DNA, the CDR3 is TGTGCCAGCAGCTTGGAGCAGCGGGGGAGCTCCTACAATGAGCAGTTCTTC. Its translation is CASSLEQRGSSYNEQFF.

The chain recombines TRBV5-1 with TRBJ2-1; D possibly corresponds to TRBD2 (5 bases). The CDR3 extends over 14 amino acids. CDR1 is SGHRS and CDR2 is YFSETQ in the germline V gene. V was pared by 0 bases and J by 9 bases, with 13 bases between. The CDR3 nucleotides read TGCGCCAGCAGCTTGGATGTCCTAGCCGGTGAGCAGTTCTTC. Amino acids: CASSLDVLAGEQFF.

The chain recombines TRBV19 with TRBJ2-1, with 10 bases lining up with TRBD2. J gave up 4 bases and V 4 bases, and 7 bases lay outside the gene matches. The germline V gene has CDR1 LNHDA and CDR2 SQIVND (reference sequence). The CDR3 has 16 residues. The CDR3 DNA is TGTGCCAGTAGTACCATGGGACTAGCGAATTACAATGAGCAGTTCTTC. Translation: CASSTMGLANYNEQFF.